These 8 T cell receptor beta chains share one sample of origin, sequenced in a study of long-term antiretroviral therapy in people with HIV. The libraries were made with immunoSEQ v3.0 at survey level. Generated by immunoSEQ multiplex PCR, the TCRdb table keeps only in-frame clones and is missing some. The sample includes around 30,000 clones, roughly 84% of them seen just once. The material was unsorted PBMCs, obtained 3 years after starting antiretroviral therapy. These receptors were taken from a man aged 40-49 years with HIV.

The rearrangement links TRBV2 to TRBJ1-2, with a weak D call TRBD1 (5 bases). The germline V gene has CDR1 SNHLY and CDR2 FYNNEI. CDR3 length: 14 amino acids. With 7 bases removed from V and 4 bases from J, the gap between germline ends came to 16 bases. CDR3 bases: TGTGCCAGCACCCCATTATCAGGGATCTATGGCTACACCTTC. Its protein is CASTPLSGIYGYTF.

This clone was detected a few times. The rearrangement uses TRBV7-9 and TRBJ1-2; D might be TRBD1 (5 bases). V was clipped by 1 base and J by 3 bases, with 9 bases between them. The length of the CDR3 is 14 residues. Per the germline V gene, CDR1 is SEHNR and CDR2 is FQNEAQ (reference sequence). The CDR3 nucleotides read TGTGCCAGCAGCTTAGGGCAGGGCCACTATGGCTACACCTTC. It specifies CASSLGQGHYGYTF.

This chain joins TRBV19 and TRBJ2-7; 9 bases map to TRBD1. The CDR3 is made up of 15 amino acids. CDR1 and CDR2 (germline): LNHDA, SQIVND (reference sequence). The J segment lost 3 bases and the V segment lost 9 bases, leaving 12 bases of the junction unmatched. The CDR3 nucleotides read TGTGCCAGCTCATCTCCCGGGACAGGGATCTACGAGCAGTACTTC. Translated, it gives CASSSPGTGIYEQYF.

This clone was recorded once. The chain couples TRBV7-2 to TRBJ1-2, with TRBD1 matching 7 bases. Unmatched junction bases numbered 10, after V lost 3 bases and J lost 6 bases. Germline CDR1 is SGHTA and CDR2 is FQGNSA. This CDR3 contains 15 residues. The CDR3 sequence is CASSFSWGRGDGYTF. In DNA form, the CDR3 reads TGTGCCAGCAGCTTCTCCTGGGGCAGGGGGGATGGCTACACCTTC.

The chain recombines TRBV5-1 with TRBJ1-3; maybe TRBD1 (5 bases). Between the trimmed V and J ends, which lost 0 bases and 4 bases, there was a span of 11 bases. Germline values: CDR1 SGHRS, CDR2 YFSETQ. The CDR3 has 15 amino acids. The CDR3 DNA reads as TGCGCCAGCAGCTTGGCCCGGGGGATAGGAAACACCATATATTTT. Translating it yields CASSLARGIGNTIYF. Variable domain in full (rest from reference TRBV5-1 and TRBJ1-3): KAGVTQTPRYLIKTRGQQVTLSCSPISGHRSVSWYQQTPGQGLQFLFEYFSETQRNKGNFPGRFSGRQFSNSRSEMNVSTLELGDSALYLCASSLARGIGNTIYFGEGSWLTVV.

The table lists this clone with a count of one. The chain is built from TRBV7-9 and TRBJ1-1; the D gene is possibly TRBD1 (6 bases). Germline V gene data show CDR1 as SEHNR and CDR2 as FQNEAQ (reference sequence). The CDR3 consists of 12 residues. V shed 5 bases and J shed 8 bases, with 12 bases lying between them. For the CDR3, the DNA is TGTGCCAGCAGCCAAAGGGGGGACGAAGCTTTCTTT. Translation: CASSQRGDEAFF.

The rearrangement joins TRBV11-2 to TRBJ1-1, with D possibly matching TRBD1 (6 bases). This CDR3 is 16 amino acids long. Trimming removed 5 bases from V and 1 base from J, with 17 bases in between. CDR1 is SGHAT and CDR2 is FQNNGV in the germline V gene. CDR3 protein: CASSPRPGGRNTEAFF. CDR3 sequence (DNA): TGTGCCAGCAGCCCTAGGCCTGGGGGCCGGAACACTGAAGCTTTCTTT.

This chain links TRBV5-1 with TRBJ1-2; 8 nucleotides match TRBD1. The CDR3 runs to 16 residues. Losses at the gene ends were 4 bases for V and 1 base for J; bases not matched to a gene: 9. Germline V gene lookup returns CDR1 SGHRS and CDR2 YFSETQ. CDR3 nucleotides: TGCGCCAGCAGCGAGCTGACAGGGGCACTTAACTATGGCTACACCTTC. Translation: CASSELTGALNYGYTF. Full variable domain (missing parts from reference TRBV5-1 and TRBJ1-2): KAGVTQTPRYLIKTRGQQVTLSCSPISGHRSVSWYQQTPGQGLQFLFEYFSETQRNKGNFPGRFSGRQFSNSRSEMNVSTLELGDSALYLCASSELTGALNYGYTFGSGTRLTVV.